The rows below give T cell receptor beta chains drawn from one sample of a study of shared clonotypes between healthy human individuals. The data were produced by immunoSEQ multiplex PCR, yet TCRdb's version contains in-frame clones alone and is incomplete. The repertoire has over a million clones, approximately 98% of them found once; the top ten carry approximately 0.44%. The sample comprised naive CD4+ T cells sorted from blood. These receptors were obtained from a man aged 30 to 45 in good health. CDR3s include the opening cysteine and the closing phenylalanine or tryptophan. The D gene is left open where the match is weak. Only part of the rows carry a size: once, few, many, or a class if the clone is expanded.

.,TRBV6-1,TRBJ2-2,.,CASSEIGNTGELFF,TGTGCCAGCAGTGAAATTGGGAACACCGGGGAGCTGTTTTTT
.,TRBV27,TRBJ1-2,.,CASRSLGRNYGYTF,TGTGCCAGCAGATCGTTGGGACGGAACTATGGCTACACCTTC
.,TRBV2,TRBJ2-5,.,CASRSTGSQETQYF,TGTGCCAGCAGATCGACAGGCTCCCAAGAGACCCAGTACTTC
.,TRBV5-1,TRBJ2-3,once,CASGAYRKSTDTQYF,TGCGCCAGCGGAGCTTATCGAAAAAGCACAGATACGCAGTATTTT
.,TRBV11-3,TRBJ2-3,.,CASSLAGEGTDTQYF,TGTGCCAGCAGCTTAGCGGGAGAAGGAACAGATACGCAGTATTTT
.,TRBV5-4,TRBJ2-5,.,CASSLRRGQETQYF,TGTGCCAGCAGCCTGCGACGGGGCCAAGAGACCCAGTACTTC
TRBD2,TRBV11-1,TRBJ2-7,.,CASSPGTSGRSYEQYF,TGTGCCAGCAGTCCGGGGACTAGCGGGAGGAGCTACGAGCAGTACTTC
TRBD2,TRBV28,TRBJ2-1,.,CASISLGREINEQFF,TGTGCCAGCATCTCCCTGGGGCGGGAGATAAATGAGCAGTTCTTC
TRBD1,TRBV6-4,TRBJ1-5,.,CASSDSTGGTHSNQPQHF,TGTGCCAGCAGTGACTCGACAGGGGGCACTCATAGCAATCAGCCCCAGCATTTT
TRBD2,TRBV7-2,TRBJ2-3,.,CASSLKRAGFVADTQYF,TGTGCCAGCAGCCTAAAGAGAGCGGGATTTGTCGCAGATACGCAGTATTTT
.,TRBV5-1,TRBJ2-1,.,CASSLDSVASYNEQFF,TGCGCCAGCAGCTTGGATTCTGTGGCTTCATACAATGAGCAGTTCTTC
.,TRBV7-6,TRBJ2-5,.,CASSLGAVRGETQYF,TGTGCCAGCAGCTTAGGGGCTGTGCGGGGAGAGACCCAGTACTTC
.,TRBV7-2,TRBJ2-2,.,CASSPGPAKATGELFF,TGTGCCAGCAGCCCGGGCCCCGCAAAAGCAACCGGGGAGCTGTTTTTT
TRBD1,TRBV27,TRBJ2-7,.,CASSSAHGTGPEYEQYF,TGTGCCAGCAGTTCAGCCCATGGGACAGGACCGGAGTACGAGCAGTACTTC
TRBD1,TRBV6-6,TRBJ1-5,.,CASSYGDRTNNQPQHF,TGTGCCAGCAGTTACGGGGACAGAACGAACAATCAGCCCCAGCATTTT
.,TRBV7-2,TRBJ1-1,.,CASSFEYGAFF,TGTGCCAGCAGCTTCGAATATGGAGCTTTCTTT
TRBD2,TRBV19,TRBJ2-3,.,CASRDGRKRTDTQYF,TGTGCCAGTAGGGACGGGAGGAAACGCACAGATACGCAGTATTTT
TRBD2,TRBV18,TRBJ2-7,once,CASSNEPGLAGGPAFEQYF,TGTGCCAGCTCAAATGAACCGGGACTAGCGGGAGGGCCAGCGTTCGAGCAGTACTTC
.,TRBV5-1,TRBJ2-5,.,CASKTPGRAQETQYF,TGCGCCAGCAAAACGCCGGGACGCGCACAAGAGACCCAGTACTTC
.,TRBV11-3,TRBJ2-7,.,CASSLEAGATYEQYF,TGTGCCAGCAGCTTAGAGGCGGGGGCGACCTACGAGCAGTACTTC
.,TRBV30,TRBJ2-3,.,CAWRRPWGTDTQYF,TGTGCCTGGAGGCGTCCTTGGGGCACAGATACGCAGTATTTT
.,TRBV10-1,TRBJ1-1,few,CASSESPGNTEAFF,TGCGCCAGCAGTGAGTCTCCGGGGAACACTGAAGCTTTCTTT
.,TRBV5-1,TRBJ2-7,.,CASRDTLSSYEQYF,TGCGCCAGCAGGGACACCCTAAGCTCCTACGAGCAGTACTTC
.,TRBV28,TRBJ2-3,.,CASNGLSTDTQYF,TGTGCCAGCAACGGCCTTAGCACAGATACGCAGTATTTT
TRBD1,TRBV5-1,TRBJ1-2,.,CASSLWTGGGYGYTF,TGCGCCAGCAGCCTCTGGACAGGGGGCGGGTATGGCTACACCTTC
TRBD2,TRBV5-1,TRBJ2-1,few,CASSVGLADYNEQFF,TGCGCCAGCAGCGTGGGACTAGCGGACTACAATGAGCAGTTCTTC
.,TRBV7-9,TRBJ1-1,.,CASNEWRLDPTEAFF,TGTGCCAGCAACGAATGGAGACTTGATCCGACTGAAGCTTTCTTT
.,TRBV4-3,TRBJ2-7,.,CASSEGPPPLREQYF,TGCGCCAGCAGCGAAGGACCTCCCCCCCTACGAGAGCAGTACTTC
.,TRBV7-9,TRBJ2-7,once,CASSLVLTGTTYEQYF,TGTGCCAGCAGCTTAGTTCTAACAGGGACGACCTACGAGCAGTACTTC
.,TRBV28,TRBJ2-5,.,CASSSQGPAYQETQYF,TGTGCCAGCAGCTCTCAGGGGCCCGCGTACCAAGAGACCCAGTACTTC
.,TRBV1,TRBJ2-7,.,CTSSPIRAGTYEQYF,TGCACCAGCAGCCCGATCAGGGCGGGAACTTATGAGCAGTACTTC
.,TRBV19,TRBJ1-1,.,CASSIRRSNTEAFF,TGTGCCAGTAGTATCCGCCGGAGTAACACTGAAGCTTTCTTT
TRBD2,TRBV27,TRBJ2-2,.,CASSLGLAERTGELFF,TGTGCCAGCAGTTTGGGGCTAGCGGAGAGAACCGGGGAGCTGTTTTTT
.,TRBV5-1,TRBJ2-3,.,CASSYGAGTDTQYF,TGCGCCAGCAGCTACGGGGCTGGGACAGATACGCAGTATTTT
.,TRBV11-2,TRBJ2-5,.,CASTMTGQETQYF,TGTGCCAGCACCATGACGGGACAAGAGACCCAGTACTTC
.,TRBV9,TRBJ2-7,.,CASSSRGGGNYEQYF,TGTGCCAGCAGCTCCCGTGGAGGGGGTAACTACGAGCAGTACTTC
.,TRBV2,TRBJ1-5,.,CASSVDGLKKPQHF,TGTGCCAGCAGCGTGGACGGCCTGAAAAAACCCCAGCATTTT
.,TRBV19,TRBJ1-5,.,CASMGWVDSLSLSNQPQHF,TGTGCCAGTATGGGGTGGGTCGACAGCCTTTCTCTTAGCAATCAGCCCCAGCATTTT
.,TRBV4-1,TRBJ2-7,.,CASSLELGTEQYF,TGCGCCAGCAGCCTGGAGCTAGGGACCGAGCAGTACTTC
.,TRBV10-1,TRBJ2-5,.,CASSESPGETQYF,TGCGCCAGCAGTGAGTCACCCGGGGAGACCCAGTACTTC
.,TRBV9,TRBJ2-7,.,CASSVLGSSYEQYF,TGTGCCAGCAGCGTGCTAGGAAGCTCCTACGAGCAGTACTTC
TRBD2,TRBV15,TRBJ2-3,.,CATSETSGRRSRTDTQYF,TGTGCCACCAGTGAGACTAGCGGGAGGCGGAGCCGCACAGATACGCAGTATTTT
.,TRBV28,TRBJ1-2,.,CASSRFGANYGYTF,TGTGCCAGCAGCCGCTTTGGGGCTAACTATGGCTACACCTTC
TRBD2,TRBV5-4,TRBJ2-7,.,CASSPQSGRAYEQYF,TGTGCCAGCAGCCCCCAGAGCGGGAGGGCCTACGAGCAGTACTTC
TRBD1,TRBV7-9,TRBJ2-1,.,CASSSPLGTEVVINEQFF,TGTGCCAGCAGCTCCCCCCTAGGGACAGAGGTCGTAATCAATGAGCAGTTCTTC
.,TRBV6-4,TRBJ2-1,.,CASSVQHPGEQFF,TGTGCCAGCAGTGTGCAGCACCCCGGTGAGCAGTTCTTC
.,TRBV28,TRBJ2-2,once,CASSLFSGTGELFF,TGTGCCAGCAGTTTATTTAGTGGCACCGGGGAGCTGTTTTTT
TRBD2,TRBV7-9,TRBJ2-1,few,CASTTWTSGISRNEQFF,TGTGCCAGCACCACGTGGACTAGCGGGATTAGTAGAAATGAGCAGTTCTTC
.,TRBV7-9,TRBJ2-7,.,CASSLSDSAYEQYF,TGTGCCAGCAGCTTATCAGACAGTGCCTACGAGCAGTACTTC
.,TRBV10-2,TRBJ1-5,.,CASSVRHDQPQHF,TGCGCCAGCAGTGTCAGGCACGATCAGCCCCAGCATTTT
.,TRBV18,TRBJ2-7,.,CASSRKQGNEQYF,TGTGCCAGCTCACGAAAACAGGGTAACGAGCAGTACTTC
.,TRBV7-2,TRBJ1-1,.,CASSSRGALGTEAFF,TGTGCCAGCAGCTCGAGGGGGGCTTTGGGCACTGAAGCTTTCTTT
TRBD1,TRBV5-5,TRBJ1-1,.,CASSRGTGASRDTEAFF,TGTGCCAGCAGCCGAGGGACAGGGGCCTCGAGGGACACTGAAGCTTTCTTT